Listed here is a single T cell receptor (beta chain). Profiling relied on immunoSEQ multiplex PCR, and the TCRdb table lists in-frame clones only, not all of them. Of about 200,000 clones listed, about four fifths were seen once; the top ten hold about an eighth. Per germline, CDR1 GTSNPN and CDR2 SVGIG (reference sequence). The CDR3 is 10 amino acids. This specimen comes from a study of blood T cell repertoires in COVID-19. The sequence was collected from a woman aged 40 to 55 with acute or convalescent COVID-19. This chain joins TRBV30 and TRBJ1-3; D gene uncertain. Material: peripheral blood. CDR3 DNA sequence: TGTGCGAGCGGCGGAAACACCATATATTTT. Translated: CASGGNTIYF.